Shown below are 3 T cell receptor beta chains from a single sample sequenced in a study of early T cells in non-severe SARS-CoV-2 infection. Using its own MiXCR run on the 5' RACE reads, TCRdb lists one record per CDR3 protein. The data show about 80,000 distinct CDR3 sequences, with roughly 13% seen just once and approximately 11% held by the top ten. The sequenced material came from whole blood. The receptors derive from an adult who was a healthcare worker with PCR-confirmed SARS-CoV-2 infection or an uninfected control (not recorded which).

The genes are TRBV4-1 and TRBJ1-2; possible D gene TRBD1, 5 bases. V lost 2 bases and J 8 bases, leaving 12 bases between the germline ends. This CDR3 is built from 13 residues. CDR1 is MGHRA, CDR2 YSYEKL, per germline. The CDR3 spells CASSQTRDGGYTF. The DNA for the CDR3 is TGCGCCAGCAGCCAAACCAGGGATGGCGGCTACACCTTC.

This clonotype was counted only a few times. The chain recombines TRBV11-1 with TRBJ1-2, with a weak D call TRBD1 (6 bases). V was shortened by 5 bases and J by 8 bases, with 18 bases between the two germline ends. The CDR3 covers 14 residues. Per the germline V gene, CDR1 is SGHAT and CDR2 is FQDESV (reference sequence). CDR3 in amino acids: CASSPNVGAEGYTF. The CDR3 region has the DNA TGTGCCAGCAGCCCGAATGTGGGGGCGGAAGGCTACACCTTC.

The V call is TRBV3-1, the J call TRBJ1-5; weak D call: TRBD1 (5 bases). V lost 1 base, J lost 2 bases, and 9 bases lay in between. Per the germline V gene, CDR1 is LGHDT and CDR2 is YNNKEL (reference sequence). The CDR3 runs 15 residues. CDR3 loop: CASSQGQSGNQPQHF. The CDR3 DNA is TGTGCCAGCAGCCAAGGACAGTCGGGCAATCAGCCCCAGCATTTT.